The sequence of this T cell receptor (beta chain) was determined in a study of a mutant IDH1 vaccine in newly diagnosed glioma. On the study more broadly: Eight vaccinations were given in weeks 1, 3, 5, 7, 11, 15, 19 and 23. Treated patients had a mean age of 40.4 years and an approximately 62% male, 37.5% female split.

Trimming left V 1 base short and J 1 base short, with 5 bases between. Per germline, CDR1 SGHAT and CDR2 FQNNGV. The CDR3 has 13 amino acids. About this clone itself: Its antigen remains unidentified.

Study-wide findings and caveats: Induction of immune responses by the vaccine occurred in roughly 93% of patients.

Produced via immunoSEQ multiplex PCR; TCRdb's table is partial and in-frame only. The sample shows fewer than 30,000 clones, 65% to 80% of them seen only once. Sample time point: week 5, during vaccination. Each dose delivered 300 ug of mutant IDH1 20-mer peptide subcutaneously with imiquimod. V gene TRBV11-2 combines with J gene TRBJ2-7; D might be TRBD2 (5 bases). The TCR originated in a man aged 40-49 years with glioma. The material was PBMCs, obtained from a glioma patient whose treatment included an IDH1 peptide vaccine. The CDR3 region is CASSLGGSYEQYF. The DNA of the CDR3 is TGTGCCAGCAGCTTAGGAGGGTCCTACGAGCAGTACTTC. The full variable domain, completed using reference TRBV11-2 and TRBJ2-7, is EAGVAQSPRYKIIEKRQSVAFWCNPISGHATLYWYQQILGQGPKLLIQFQNNGVVDDSQLPKDRFSAERLKGVDSTLKIQPAKLEDSAVYLCASSLGGSYEQYFGPGTRLTVT.